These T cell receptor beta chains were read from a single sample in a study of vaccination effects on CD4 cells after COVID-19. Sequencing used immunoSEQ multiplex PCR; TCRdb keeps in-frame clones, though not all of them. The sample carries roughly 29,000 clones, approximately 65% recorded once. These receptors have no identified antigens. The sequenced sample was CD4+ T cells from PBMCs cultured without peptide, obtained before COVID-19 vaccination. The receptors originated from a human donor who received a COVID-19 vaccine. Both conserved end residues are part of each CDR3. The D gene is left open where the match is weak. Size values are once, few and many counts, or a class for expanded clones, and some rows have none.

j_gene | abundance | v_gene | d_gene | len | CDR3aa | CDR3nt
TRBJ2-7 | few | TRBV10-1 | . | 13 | CASSGPSTGKQYF | TGCGCCAGCAGTGGGCCCTCTACGGGCAAGCAGTACTTC
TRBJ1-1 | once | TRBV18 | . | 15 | CASSPRDSSSPEAFF | TGTGCCAGCTCACCACGGGATAGCAGTAGCCCCGAAGCTTTCTTT
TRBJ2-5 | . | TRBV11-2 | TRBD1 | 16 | CASSWGGTGSAETQYF | TGTGCCAGCAGCTGGGGCGGGACAGGGAGCGCAGAGACCCAGTACTTC
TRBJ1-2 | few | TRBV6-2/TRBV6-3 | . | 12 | CASSSDRPNYTF | TGTGCCAGCAGTTCGGACAGACCGAACTACACCTTC
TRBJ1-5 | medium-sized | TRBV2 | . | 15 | CASSEVQTGNQPQHF | TGTGCCAGCAGTGAAGTGCAGACAGGCAATCAGCCCCAGCATTTT
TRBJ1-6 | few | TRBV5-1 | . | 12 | CASSGGSEPLHF | TGCGCCAGCAGCGGTGGCTCAGAGCCCCTCCACTTT
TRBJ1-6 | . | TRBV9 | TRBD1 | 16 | CASSVEPGTGGRPLHF | TGTGCCAGCAGCGTAGAACCCGGGACAGGGGGCCGACCCCTCCACTTT
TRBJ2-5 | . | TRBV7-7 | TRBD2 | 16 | CASSFSTSVLRETQYF | TGTGCCAGCAGCTTTAGTACTAGCGTGCTTCGCGAGACCCAGTACTTC
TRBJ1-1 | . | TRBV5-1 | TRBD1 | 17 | CASSSLYRGIGNTEAFF | TGCGCCAGCAGCTCCCTATACAGGGGAATAGGGAACACTGAAGCTTTCTTT
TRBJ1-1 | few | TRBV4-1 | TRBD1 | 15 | CASSRTGTTNTEAFF | TGCGCCAGCAGCCGGACAGGGACTACGAACACTGAAGCTTTCTTT
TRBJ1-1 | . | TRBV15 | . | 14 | CATNIGRMNTEAFF | TGTGCCACCAATATCGGGAGGATGAACACTGAAGCTTTCTTT
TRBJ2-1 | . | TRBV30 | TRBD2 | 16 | CAWSVGTSGGGNEQFF | TGTGCCTGGAGTGTGGGGACTAGCGGGGGGGGCAATGAGCAGTTCTTC
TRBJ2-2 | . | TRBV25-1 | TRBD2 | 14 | CASRLAGATGELFF | TGTGCCAGTAGACTAGCGGGAGCCACCGGGGAGCTGTTTTTT
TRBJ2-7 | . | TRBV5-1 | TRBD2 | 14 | CASSLTGLASEQYF | TGCGCCAGCAGCTTAACGGGACTAGCGAGCGAGCAGTACTTC
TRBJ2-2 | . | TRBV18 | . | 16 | CASSPPSRSNTGELFF | TGTGCCAGCTCACCACCGTCCCGTTCGAACACCGGGGAGCTGTTTTTT
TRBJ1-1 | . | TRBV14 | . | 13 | CASSPPMGVGAFF | TGTGCCAGCAGCCCTCCTATGGGTGTAGGAGCTTTCTTT
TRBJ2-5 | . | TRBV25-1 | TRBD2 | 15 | CASSVGLAGVETQYF | TGTGCCAGCAGTGTGGGACTAGCGGGGGTAGAGACCCAGTACTTC
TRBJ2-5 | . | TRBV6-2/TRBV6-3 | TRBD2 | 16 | CASSLGLAGSQETQYF | TGTGCCAGCAGTCTCGGACTAGCGGGGTCCCAAGAGACCCAGTACTTC
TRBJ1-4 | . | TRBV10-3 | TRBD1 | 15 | CAISGTGAYNEKLFF | TGTGCCATCAGTGGGACAGGGGCGTATAATGAAAAACTGTTTTTT
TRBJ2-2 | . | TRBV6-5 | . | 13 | CASVGVGTGELFF | TGTGCCAGCGTGGGGGTTGGGACCGGGGAGCTGTTTTTT
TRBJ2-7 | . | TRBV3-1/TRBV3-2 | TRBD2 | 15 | CASSPTSVVGYEQYF | TGTGCCAGCAGCCCTACTAGCGTTGTTGGCTACGAGCAGTACTTC
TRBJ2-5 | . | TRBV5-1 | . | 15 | CASSSPGGPAETQYF | TGCGCCAGCAGCTCCCCCGGGGGTCCAGCTGAGACCCAGTACTTC
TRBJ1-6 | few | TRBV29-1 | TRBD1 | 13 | CSVRQGGNSPLHF | TGCAGCGTGAGACAGGGAGGCAATTCACCCCTCCACTTT
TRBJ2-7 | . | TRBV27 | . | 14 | CASSSRRGNYEQYF | TGTGCCAGCAGTTCTCGCAGGGGCAACTACGAGCAGTACTTC
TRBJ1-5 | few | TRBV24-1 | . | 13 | CATSDLRGEPQHF | TGTGCCACCAGTGATTTGCGAGGAGAGCCCCAGCATTTT
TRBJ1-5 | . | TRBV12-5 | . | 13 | CASGLFGNQPQHF | TGTGCTAGTGGTTTGTTTGGAAATCAGCCCCAGCATTTT
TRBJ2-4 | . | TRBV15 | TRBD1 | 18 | CATSRPGDRGPLMGIQYF | TGTGCCACCAGCAGACCAGGGGACAGGGGACCCCTCATGGGCATTCAGTACTTC
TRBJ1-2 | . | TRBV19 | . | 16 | CASTPGHRTTNYGYTF | TGTGCCAGTACCCCGGGACACCGAACCACTAACTATGGCTACACCTTC
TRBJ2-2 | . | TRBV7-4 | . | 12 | CASSLDTGELFF | TGTGCCAGCAGCTTAGACACCGGGGAGCTGTTTTTT
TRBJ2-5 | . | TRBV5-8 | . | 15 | CASSFGRGMQETQYF | TGTGCCAGCAGCTTTGGCCGGGGGATGCAAGAGACCCAGTACTTC
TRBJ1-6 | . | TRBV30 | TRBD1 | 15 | CAWNQQGEGLTPLHF | TGTGCCTGGAACCAACAGGGGGAGGGGTTGACACCCCTCCACTTT
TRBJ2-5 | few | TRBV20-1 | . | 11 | CSAIRGETQYF | TGCAGTGCCATAAGGGGCGAGACCCAGTACTTC
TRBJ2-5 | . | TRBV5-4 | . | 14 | CASSLNREQETQYF | TGTGCCAGCAGCTTGAACAGGGAGCAAGAGACCCAGTACTTC
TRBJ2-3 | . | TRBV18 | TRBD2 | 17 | CASSLGLANPSGNTQYF | TGTGCCAGCTCACTCGGACTAGCTAATCCCTCGGGAAATACGCAGTATTTT
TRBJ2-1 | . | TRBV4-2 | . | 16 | CASSQVQGGAFDEQFF | TGTGCCAGCAGCCAAGTTCAGGGGGGCGCTTTTGATGAGCAGTTCTTC
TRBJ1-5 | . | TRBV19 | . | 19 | CASSLGWDGRRYSNQPQHF | TGTGCCAGCTCACTCGGCTGGGACGGCCGAAGATATAGCAATCAGCCCCAGCATTTT
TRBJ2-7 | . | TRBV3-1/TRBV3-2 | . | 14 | CASSQDRLLYEQYF | TGTGCCAGCAGCCAAGATCGGCTCCTCTACGAGCAGTACTTC
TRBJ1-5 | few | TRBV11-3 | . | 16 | CASSWLTGSSNQPQHF | TGTGCCAGCAGCTGGCTTACAGGGAGTAGCAATCAGCCCCAGCATTTT
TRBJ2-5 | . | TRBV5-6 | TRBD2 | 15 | CASSFPSGRKETQYF | TGTGCCAGCAGCTTCCCTAGCGGAAGAAAAGAGACCCAGTACTTC
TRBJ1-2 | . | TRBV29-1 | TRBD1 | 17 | CSVEAERGTGIFYGYTF | TGCAGCGTTGAAGCGGAGCGAGGGACAGGCATCTTCTATGGCTACACCTTC
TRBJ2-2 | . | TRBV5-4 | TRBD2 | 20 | CASSRSGLAGGPLSSGELFF | TGTGCCAGCAGCCGGTCGGGACTAGCGGGGGGGCCTTTGTCTTCCGGGGAGCTGTTTTTT
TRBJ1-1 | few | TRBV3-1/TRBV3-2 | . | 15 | CASSQGAGMNTEAFF | TGTGCCAGCAGCCAAGGAGCGGGGATGAACACTGAAGCTTTCTTT
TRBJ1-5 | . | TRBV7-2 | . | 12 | CASSPRGQPQHF | TGTGCCAGCAGCCCGCGAGGACAGCCCCAGCATTTT
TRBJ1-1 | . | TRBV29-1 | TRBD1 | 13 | CSVEGQDNTEAFF | TGCAGCGTTGAGGGACAGGACAACACTGAAGCTTTCTTT
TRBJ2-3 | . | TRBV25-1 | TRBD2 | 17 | CASSEASGRIDTDTQYF | TGTGCCAGCAGTGAGGCTAGCGGGCGAATTGACACAGATACGCAGTATTTT
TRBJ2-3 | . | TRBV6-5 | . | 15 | CASRPTGPGTDTQYF | TGTGCCAGCAGACCAACAGGACCAGGGACAGATACGCAGTATTTT
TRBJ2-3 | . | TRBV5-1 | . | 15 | CASLPEGQSTDTQYF | TGCGCCAGCCTCCCTGAAGGGCAGAGCACAGATACGCAGTATTTT
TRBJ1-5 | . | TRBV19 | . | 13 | CASSPYSNQPQHF | TGTGCCAGTAGCCCTTATAGCAATCAGCCCCAGCATTTT
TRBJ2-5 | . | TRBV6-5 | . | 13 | CASSPAGEKTQYF | TGTGCCAGCAGTCCTGCGGGCGAGAAGACCCAGTACTTC
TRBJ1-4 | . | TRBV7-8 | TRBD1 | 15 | CASSLGEGASEKLFF | TGTGCCAGCAGCTTAGGAGAGGGGGCGAGTGAAAAACTGTTTTTT
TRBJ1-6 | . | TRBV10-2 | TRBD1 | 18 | CASRRQGDRFSYNSPLHF | TGCGCCAGCAGAAGACAGGGAGACCGCTTCTCCTATAATTCACCCCTCCACTTT
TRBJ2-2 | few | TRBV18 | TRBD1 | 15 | CASSYDRANTGELFF | TGTGCCAGCTCGTACGACAGGGCCAACACCGGGGAGCTGTTTTTT
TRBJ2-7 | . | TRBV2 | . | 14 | CASNKEESSYEQYF | TGTGCCAGCAACAAAGAGGAATCCTCCTACGAGCAGTACTTC
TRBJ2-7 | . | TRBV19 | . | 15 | CASSIGLGSSYEQYF | TGTGCCAGTAGTATAGGACTAGGAAGTTCCTACGAGCAGTACTTC
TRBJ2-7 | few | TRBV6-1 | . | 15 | CASSELGSSSYEQYF | TGTGCCAGCAGTGAATTGGGCAGTTCCTCCTACGAGCAGTACTTC
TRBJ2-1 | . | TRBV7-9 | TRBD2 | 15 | CASSRAGRARNEQFF | TGTGCCAGCAGCCGAGCCGGGAGGGCGCGGAATGAGCAGTTCTTC
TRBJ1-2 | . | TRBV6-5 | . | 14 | CASTAHQGYYGYTF | TGTGCCAGCACCGCCCACCAAGGCTATTATGGCTACACCTTC